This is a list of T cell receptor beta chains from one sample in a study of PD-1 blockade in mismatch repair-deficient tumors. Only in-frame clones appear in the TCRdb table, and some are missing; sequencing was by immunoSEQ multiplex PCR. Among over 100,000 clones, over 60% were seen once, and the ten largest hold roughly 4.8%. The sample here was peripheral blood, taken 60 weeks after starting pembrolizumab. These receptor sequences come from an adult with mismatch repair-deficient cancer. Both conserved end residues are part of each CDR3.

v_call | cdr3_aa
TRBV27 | CASSSQGEATEAFF
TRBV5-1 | CASRLDELAREQPQHF
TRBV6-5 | CASSWDRVAGANVLTF
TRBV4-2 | CASSLPSGSSYNEQFF
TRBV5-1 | CASSLEIAAEETQYF
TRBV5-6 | CASSRTVRVETQYF
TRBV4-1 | CASSHGYEAFF
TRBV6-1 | CASRAGGAGYTF
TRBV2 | CASRYTENTEAFF
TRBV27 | CATARGTGIETQYF
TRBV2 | CASSRLAGGWEQFF
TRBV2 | CASSIGGGYGYTF
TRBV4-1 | CASSQPGLANYNEQFF
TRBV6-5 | CASSYGRPLSGNTIYF
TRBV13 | CASSLGASGNLDEQFF
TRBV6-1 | CASSEGRTTYNEQFF
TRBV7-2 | CASSARTGAGQPQHF
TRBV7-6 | CASSFGGLDTEAFF
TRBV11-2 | CASSDSQFSGNTIYF
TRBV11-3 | CASSSGIRSYEQYF
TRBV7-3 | CASSTRVGEAFF
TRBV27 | CASIRTSGSTDTQYF
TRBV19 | CASSPRAGRRNTEAFF
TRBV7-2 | CASSLRLTGVYEKLFF
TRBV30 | CAWSGTRGETQYF
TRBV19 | CASSIEGSSSYEQYF
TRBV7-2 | CASSFKTGGDTQYF
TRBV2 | CASSTAVWNEQFF